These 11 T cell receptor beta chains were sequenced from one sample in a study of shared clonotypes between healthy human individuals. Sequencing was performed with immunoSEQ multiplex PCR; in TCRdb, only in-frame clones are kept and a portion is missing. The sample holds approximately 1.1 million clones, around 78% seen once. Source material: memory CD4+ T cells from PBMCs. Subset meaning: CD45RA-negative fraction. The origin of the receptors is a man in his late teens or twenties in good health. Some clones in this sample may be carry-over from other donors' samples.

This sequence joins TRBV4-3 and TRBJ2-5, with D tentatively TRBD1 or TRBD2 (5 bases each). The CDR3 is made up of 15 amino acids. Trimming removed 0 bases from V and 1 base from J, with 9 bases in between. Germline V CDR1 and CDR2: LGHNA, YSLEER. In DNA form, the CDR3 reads TGCGCCAGCAGCCAAGAATTCGGGGCCCAAGAGACCCAGTACTTC. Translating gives CASSQEFGAQETQYF.

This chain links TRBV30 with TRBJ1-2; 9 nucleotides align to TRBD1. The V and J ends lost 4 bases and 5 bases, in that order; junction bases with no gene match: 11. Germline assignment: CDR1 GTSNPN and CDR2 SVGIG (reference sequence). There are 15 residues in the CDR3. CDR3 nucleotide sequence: TGTGCCTGGACGGCCCGGGACAGGGAGTATTATGGCTACACCTTC. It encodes CAWTARDREYYGYTF. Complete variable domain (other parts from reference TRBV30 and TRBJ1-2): SQTIHQWPATLVQPVGSPLSLECTVEGTSNPNLYWYRQAAGRGLQLLFYSVGIGQISSEVPQNLSASRPQDRQFILSSKKLLLSDSGFYLCAWTARDREYYGYTFGSGTRLTVV.

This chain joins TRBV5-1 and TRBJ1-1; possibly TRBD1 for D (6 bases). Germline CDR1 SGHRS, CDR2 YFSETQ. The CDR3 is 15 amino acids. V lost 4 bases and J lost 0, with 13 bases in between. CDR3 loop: CASSLPGGLNTEAFF. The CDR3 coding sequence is TGCGCCAGCAGCCTTCCTGGGGGGCTGAACACTGAAGCTTTCTTT.

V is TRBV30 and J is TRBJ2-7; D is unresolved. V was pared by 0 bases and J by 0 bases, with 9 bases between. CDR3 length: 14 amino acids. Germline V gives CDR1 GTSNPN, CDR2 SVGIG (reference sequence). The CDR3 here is CAWSVRLDSYEQYF. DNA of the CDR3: TGTGCCTGGAGTGTGAGGTTAGACTCCTACGAGCAGTACTTC.

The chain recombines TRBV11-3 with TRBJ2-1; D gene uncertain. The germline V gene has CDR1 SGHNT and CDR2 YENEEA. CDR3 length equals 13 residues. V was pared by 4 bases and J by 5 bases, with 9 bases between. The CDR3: CASSSVANNEQFF. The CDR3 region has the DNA TGTGCCAGCAGCTCCGTGGCGAACAATGAGCAGTTCTTC.

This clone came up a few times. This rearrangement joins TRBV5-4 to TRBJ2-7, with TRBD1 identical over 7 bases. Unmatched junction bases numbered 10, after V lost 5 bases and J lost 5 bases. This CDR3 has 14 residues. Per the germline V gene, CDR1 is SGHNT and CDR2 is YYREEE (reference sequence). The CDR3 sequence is CASSSSRGSNEQYF. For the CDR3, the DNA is TGTGCCAGCAGTTCGAGCAGGGGGAGCAACGAGCAGTACTTC.

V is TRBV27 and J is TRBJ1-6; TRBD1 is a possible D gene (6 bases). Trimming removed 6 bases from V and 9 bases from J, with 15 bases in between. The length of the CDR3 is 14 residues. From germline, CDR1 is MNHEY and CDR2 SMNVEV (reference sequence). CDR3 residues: CASSLKLRGSPLHF. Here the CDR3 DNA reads TGTGCCAGCAGCTTAAAACTCAGGGGTTCACCCCTCCACTTT.

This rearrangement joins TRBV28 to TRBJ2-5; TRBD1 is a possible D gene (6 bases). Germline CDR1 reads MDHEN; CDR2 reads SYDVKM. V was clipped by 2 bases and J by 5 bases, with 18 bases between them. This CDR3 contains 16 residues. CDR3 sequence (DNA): TGTGCCAGCAGTTTAGCAGGCGGCCAGGGGTTGGAGACCCAGTACTTC. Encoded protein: CASSLAGGQGLETQYF.

The CDR3 bases are TGTGCCAGCGGGGGAGGGGACAGGCGCACAGATACGCAGTATTTT. Translation: CASGGGDRRTDTQYF. V gene TRBV2 combines with J gene TRBJ2-3; a possible D gene is TRBD1 (8 bases). CDR3 length: 15 residues. The germline V gene encodes CDR1 SNHLY and CDR2 FYNNEI. The V gene lost 8 bases and the J gene lost 1 base, with 16 bases spanning the gap. The complete variable domain, with remaining parts taken from reference TRBV2 and TRBJ2-3, reads EPEVTQTPSHQVTQMGQEVILRCVPISNHLYFYWYRQILGQKVEFLVSFYNNEISEKSEIFDDQFSVERPDGSNFTLKIRSTKLEDSAMYFCASGGGDRRTDTQYFGPGTRLTVL.

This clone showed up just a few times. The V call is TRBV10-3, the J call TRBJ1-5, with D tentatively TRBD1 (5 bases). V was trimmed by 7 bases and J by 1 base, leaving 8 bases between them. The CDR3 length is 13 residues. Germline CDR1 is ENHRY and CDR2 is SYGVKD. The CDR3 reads CAITQGSNQPQHF. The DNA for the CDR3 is TGTGCCATCACCCAGGGAAGCAATCAGCCCCAGCATTTT.

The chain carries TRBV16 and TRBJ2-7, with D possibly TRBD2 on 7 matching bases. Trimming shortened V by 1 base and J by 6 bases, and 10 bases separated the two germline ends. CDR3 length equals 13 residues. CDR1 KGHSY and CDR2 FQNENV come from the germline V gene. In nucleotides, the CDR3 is TGTGCCAGCAGCCAATATCGGGGGGCCGAGCAGTACTTC. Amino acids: CASSQYRGAEQYF. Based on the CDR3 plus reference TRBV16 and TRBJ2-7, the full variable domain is GEEVAQTPKHLVRGEGQKAKLYCAPIKGHSYVFWYQQVLKNEFKFLISFQNENVFDETGMPKERFSAKCLPNSPCSLEIQATKLEDSAVYFCASSQYRGAEQYFGPGTRLTVT.